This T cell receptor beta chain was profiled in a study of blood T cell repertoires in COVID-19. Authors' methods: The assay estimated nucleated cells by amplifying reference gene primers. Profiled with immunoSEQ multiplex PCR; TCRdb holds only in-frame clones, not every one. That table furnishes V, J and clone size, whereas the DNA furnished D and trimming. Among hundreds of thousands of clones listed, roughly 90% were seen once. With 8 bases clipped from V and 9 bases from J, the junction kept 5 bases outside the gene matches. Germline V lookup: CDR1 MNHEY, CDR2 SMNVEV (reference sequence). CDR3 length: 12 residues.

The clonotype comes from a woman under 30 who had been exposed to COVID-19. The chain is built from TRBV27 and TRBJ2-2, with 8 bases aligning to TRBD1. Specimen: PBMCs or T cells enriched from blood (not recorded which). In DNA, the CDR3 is TGTGCCAGCGGTAGGACAGGGAGGGAGCTGTTTTTT. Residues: CASGRTGRELFF.